These 28 T cell receptor beta chains were sequenced from one sample in a study of blood T cells in healthy people across ages. Alongside a J-beta primer mix, a sample-barcoded 5' primer served in a second PCR lasting roughly 6 to 11 cycles. One entry per CDR3 protein results from TCRdb running MiXCR on the 5' RACE reads. The data show more than 650,000 distinct CDR3 sequences, roughly 25% seen once. This sample was shared with a second study, whose subject was T cells of mothers and their children.

The sample comprised blood. These receptors came from a boy aged 10-17 years in good health.

The rearrangement links TRBV28 to TRBJ1-4; 9 bases map to TRBD1. The CDR3 extends over 15 amino acids. J lost 8 bases, V lost 5 bases, and 9 bases had no gene match. Germline V lookup: CDR1 MDHEN, CDR2 SYDVKM. The CDR3 nucleotides read TGTGCCAGCAGTACACCCGGGACAGGGACCGAAAAACTGTTTTTT. This gives the protein CASSTPGTGTEKLFF.

The genes are TRBV20-1 and TRBJ2-5; 10 bases fit TRBD2. CDR3 length: 16 amino acids. The V and J ends lost 5 bases and 5 bases, in that order; junction bases with no gene match: 14. CDR1 is DFQATT, CDR2 SNEGSKA, per germline (reference sequence). In DNA, the CDR3 is TGCAGTGCTTTGGAGGGAGCGGGGGGGCCGCGCGAGACCCAGTACTTC. Protein: CSALEGAGGPRETQYF.

The gene calls are TRBV25-1 and TRBJ2-5; 9 bases map to TRBD1. The CDR3 is 15 amino acids. CDR1 MGHDK and CDR2 SYGVNS come from the germline V gene. V lost 7 bases to trimming and J lost 4 bases; unmatched junction nucleotides: 10. For the CDR3, the DNA is TGTGCCAGCATGCGGGGACAGGGCTACCCAGAGACCCAGTACTTC. It specifies CASMRGQGYPETQYF.

This rearrangement joins TRBV11-2 to TRBJ2-4, with D perhaps TRBD1 or TRBD2 (7 bases each). Germline CDR1 and CDR2: SGHAT and FQNNGV. CDR3 length: 16 amino acids. Trimming cost V 0 bases and J 9 bases, with 18 bases left between them. The CDR3 DNA reads as TGTGCCAGCAGCTTAGAGGGACAGCTTTCGGGGGGCATTCAGTACTTC. It specifies CASSLEGQLSGGIQYF.

This chain uses TRBV20-1 with TRBJ1-1, with D possibly matching TRBD1 (6 bases). Trimming shortened V by 4 bases and J by 8 bases, and 11 bases separated the two germline ends. The CDR3 runs 11 residues. Looked up from germline, CDR1 is DFQATT and CDR2 is SNEGSKA (reference sequence). This chain's CDR3 is CSATRTAEAFF. The CDR3, as DNA: TGCAGTGCTACGAGGACAGCGGAAGCTTTCTTT.

The sample holds a few counts of this clonotype. V and J are TRBV10-1 and TRBJ1-6, with 10 bases lining up with TRBD1. The CDR3 extends over 13 amino acids. With V trimmed by 11 bases and J by 7 bases, 5 bases remained unmatched. CDR1 and CDR2 (germline): WNHNN, SYGVQD (reference sequence). The CDR3 sequence is CAGGTGDNSPLHF. The CDR3, as DNA: TGCGCCGGCGGGACAGGGGACAATTCACCCCTCCACTTT.

The chain has TRBV19 and TRBJ1-1; TRBD1 agrees at 9 bases. The CDR3 runs 15 residues. The junction had 7 bases not matched to a gene; V was cut back by 6 bases and J by 2 bases. CDR1 and CDR2 (germline): LNHDA, SQIVND (reference sequence). CDR3 in DNA: TGTGCCAGTAGGAACCCGGGACAGGGAAACACTGAAGCTTTCTTT. Amino acid sequence: CASRNPGQGNTEAFF.

On this clonotype itself: Sequence at one end of the junction differs from germline and may be a read error. The V call is TRBV2, the J call TRBJ2-7; no definite D call. The V gene's germline CDR1 is SNHLY and CDR2 FYNNEI. The length of the CDR3 is 12 residues. The CDR3 DNA reads TGTGCTAGCAGGCTGACTGGATACGAGCAGTACTTC. It codes for CASRLTGYEQYF.

This clonotype was seen a few times. The chain joins TRBV20-1 to TRBJ2-7; unclear D gene. Per the germline V gene, CDR1 is DFQATT and CDR2 is SNEGSKA (reference sequence). The ends were cut back, 1 base at V and 2 bases at J, with 9 bases in the middle. This CDR3 region has 13 residues. The CDR3 is CSARGPEPYEQYF. As DNA, the CDR3 is TGCAGTGCTAGAGGACCAGAACCCTACGAGCAGTACTTC.

CDR3 bases: TGTGCCAGCAGCCGACGTGGGGGGCTAGGGGAAGATTCACCCCTCCACTTT. Translated: CASSRRGGLGEDSPLHF. The V call is TRBV7-2, the J call TRBJ1-6; TRBD1 might be the D (6 bases). Germline V lookup: CDR1 SGHTA, CDR2 FQGNSA. Trimming removed 5 bases from V and 8 bases from J, with 22 bases in between. This CDR3 is 17 amino acids long.

A few counts support this clonotype. The rearrangement links TRBV12-3 or TRBV12-4 to TRBJ1-2, with 10 nucleotides matching TRBD1. The V gene end was trimmed by 5 bases and the J gene end by 3 bases; junction bases not matched to a gene: 6. The CDR3 has 15 amino acids. The CDR3 DNA sequence: TGTGCCAGCAGTCCGAGGGGGACAGGGGACTATGGCTACACCTTC. Its protein product is CASSPRGTGDYGYTF.

The chain couples TRBV10-2 to TRBJ2-5, with D tentatively TRBD1 (5 bases). With the DNA end fitting TRBJ2-1 better, the J assignment may be wrong. Germline CDR1 and CDR2: WSHSY and SAAADI. The CDR3 has 14 residues. In DNA form, the CDR3 reads TGCGCCATGCGACGTCCCGAAAACCAGGGTGAGCAGTTCTTC. It specifies CAMRRPENQGEQFF.

The chain links TRBV20-1 to TRBJ2-1; the match to TRBD1 covers 10 bases. V was pared by 2 bases and J by 14 bases, with 6 bases of the junction left unmatched. The CDR3 contains 12 residues. CDR1 and CDR2 (germline): DFQATT, SNEGSKA (reference sequence). In DNA form, the CDR3 reads TGCAGTGCTAGAACTTCCGGGACAGGGGAGTTCTTC. Its protein is CSARTSGTGEFF.

The chain uses TRBV7-8 and TRBJ2-5; 9 bases are shared with TRBD2. The ends lost 2 bases at V and 1 base at J; junction bases unmatched: 5. The length of the CDR3 is 16 residues. Germline CDR1 is SGHVS and CDR2 is FQNEAQ. CDR3 amino acids: CASSLLAGDFQETQYF. Here the CDR3 DNA reads TGTGCCAGCAGCTTATTAGCGGGGGACTTCCAAGAGACCCAGTACTTC.

This clonotype was counted between two and nine times. The chain carries TRBV6-5 and TRBJ1-4; TRBD1 matches 10 bases. The ends lost 2 bases at V and 10 bases at J; junction bases unmatched: 4. The CDR3 contains 14 residues. CDR1 and CDR2 from the germline V gene are MNHEY and SVGAGI. CDR3 in amino acids: CASSYTRDRGKLFF. The CDR3 DNA follows: TGTGCCAGCAGTTACACGCGGGACAGGGGAAAACTGTTTTTT.

This clonotype has only a few counts. The V call is TRBV4-1, the J call TRBJ2-5; D gene uncertain. The germline V and J ends were trimmed by 2 bases and 1 base, with 14 bases remaining between them. The CDR3 consists of 16 residues. Germline lookup yields CDR1 MGHRA and CDR2 YSYEKL. The CDR3: CASSQFGAATQETQYF. For the CDR3, the DNA is TGCGCCAGCAGCCAATTCGGCGCGGCCACCCAAGAGACCCAGTACTTC.

The rearrangement uses TRBV29-1 and TRBJ2-7, with 8 bases matching TRBD1. This CDR3 contains 14 residues. Trimming at V came to 7 bases and at J to 4 bases, leaving 12 bases not matched to a gene. Looked up from germline, CDR1 is SQVTM and CDR2 is ANQGSEA. In DNA, the CDR3 is TGCAGCGCCAGGACAGGGAGCGCAAATTACGAGCAGTACTTC. Translated: CSARTGSANYEQYF.

This clonotype was found a few times. The chain has TRBV14 and TRBJ2-3; 10 bases are shared with TRBD2. The germline V gene has CDR1 SGHDN and CDR2 FVKESK. This CDR3 is 17 amino acids long. V gave up 3 bases and J gave up 2 bases; unmatched junction bases: 8. The CDR3 spells CASSHLSSGGFTDTQYF. The CDR3 region has the DNA TGTGCCAGCAGCCATTTATCTAGCGGGGGATTCACAGATACGCAGTATTTT.

Only a few counts were recorded for this clonotype. The chain links TRBV20-1 to TRBJ2-7; 10 nucleotides agree with TRBD2. Germline V lookup: CDR1 DFQATT, CDR2 SNEGSKA (reference sequence). This CDR3 contains 14 residues. After removal of 5 bases from V and 3 bases from J, the junction contained 7 bases not matched to a gene. The CDR3 DNA reads TGCAGTGCTCAAACAGCGGGGGGGCGCTACGAGCAGTACTTC. The encoded protein is CSAQTAGGRYEQYF.

The chain employs TRBV12-3 or TRBV12-4 and TRBJ2-2, with D perhaps given as TRBD1 or TRBD2 (5 bases each). The CDR3 length is 13 residues. Trimming took off 11 bases at V and 1 base at J, with 11 bases between the two ends. CDR3 sequence reads: CAGKGRNTGELFF. CDR3 nucleotide sequence: TGTGCCGGAAAGGGGAGGAACACCGGGGAGCTGTTTTTT.

This chain connects TRBV11-2 to TRBJ2-5; possibly TRBD2 for D (5 bases). This CDR3 is 15 amino acids long. The germline CDR1 and CDR2 sequences are SGHAT and FQNNGV. Trimming removed 4 bases from V and 5 bases from J, with 17 bases in between. CDR3 residues: CASSSRIGQRETQYF. The CDR3 DNA sequence: TGTGCCAGCAGCTCGAGGATAGGTCAGCGGGAGACCCAGTACTTC.

This clonotype was counted only a few times. The chain employs TRBV5-1 and TRBJ1-1; TRBD1 agrees at 10 bases. Germline V gene lookup returns CDR1 SGHRS and CDR2 YFSETQ. The CDR3 length is 15 residues. V lost 1 base and J lost 5; bases outside the gene matches: 5. For the CDR3, the DNA is TGCGCCAGCAGCTTGAGCCCGGGACAGGGGACTGAAGCTTTCTTT. Residues: CASSLSPGQGTEAFF.

The V gene is TRBV15, the J gene TRBJ1-3; D not certain. The V end was cut by 3 bases, the J end by 3 bases, with 12 bases between. CDR1 is LNHNV and CDR2 is YYDKDF in the germline V gene (reference sequence). CDR3 length: 15 amino acids. The CDR3 nucleotides are TGTGCCACCAGCAGTCTTACAAGTTATGGAAACACCATATATTTT. Its translation: CATSSLTSYGNTIYF.

This sequence joins TRBV20-1 and TRBJ1-4; D gene unclear. CDR3 length: 14 amino acids. The germline CDR1 and CDR2 sequences are DFQATT and SNEGSKA (reference sequence). The V gene lost 0 bases and the J gene lost 5 bases, with 10 bases spanning the gap. For the CDR3, the DNA is TGCAGTGCTAGAGATCGGCAGCCAAATGAAAAACTGTTTTTT. Its protein product is CSARDRQPNEKLFF.

The chain employs TRBV3-1 and TRBJ1-1; possibly TRBD1 for D (5 bases). Germline V gene data show CDR1 as LGHDT and CDR2 as YNNKEL (reference sequence). The CDR3 contains 14 residues. The V end lost 5 bases, the J end lost 4 bases, and 14 bases lay between the germline ends. As DNA, the CDR3 is TGTGCCAGCAGCTCCCAGGGCGGGGGCACTGAAGCTTTCTTT. Residues: CASSSQGGGTEAFF.

CDR3 sequence reads: CATSGGSGNTIYF. CDR3 in DNA: TGTGCCACCTCAGGGGGCTCTGGAAACACCATATATTTT. This rearrangement joins TRBV2 to TRBJ1-3; 7 positions match TRBD1. The ends lost 10 bases at V and 0 bases at J; junction bases unmatched: 3. Germline loops: CDR1 SNHLY, CDR2 FYNNEI. CDR3 length: 13 amino acids.

The chain is built from TRBV14 and TRBJ2-5; tentatively, D is TRBD2 (5 bases). Germline CDR1 is SGHDN and CDR2 is FVKESK. The CDR3 consists of 11 residues. Trimming pared 0 bases from V and 11 bases from J, leaving 7 bases between. The CDR3 protein is CASSQELVQYF. The CDR3 DNA sequence: TGTGCCAGCAGCCAAGAACTAGTTCAGTACTTC.

The genes are TRBV27 and TRBJ1-4; D is unresolved. CDR3 length: 18 residues. V was clipped by 6 bases and J by 5 bases, with 25 bases between them. Germline CDR1 reads MNHEY; CDR2 reads SMNVEV (reference sequence). In nucleotides, the CDR3 is TGTGCCAGCAGCCAGAGACGGACGGCCGATGGAGCGAATGAAAAACTGTTTTTT. Protein product: CASSQRRTADGANEKLFF. The full variable domain, its missing parts supplied by reference TRBV27 and TRBJ1-4, is EAQVTQNPRYLITVTGKKLTVTCSQNMNHEYMSWYRQDPGLGLRQIYYSMNVEVTDKGDVPEGYKVSRKEKRNFPLILESPSPNQTSLYFCASSQRRTADGANEKLFFGSGTQLSVL.